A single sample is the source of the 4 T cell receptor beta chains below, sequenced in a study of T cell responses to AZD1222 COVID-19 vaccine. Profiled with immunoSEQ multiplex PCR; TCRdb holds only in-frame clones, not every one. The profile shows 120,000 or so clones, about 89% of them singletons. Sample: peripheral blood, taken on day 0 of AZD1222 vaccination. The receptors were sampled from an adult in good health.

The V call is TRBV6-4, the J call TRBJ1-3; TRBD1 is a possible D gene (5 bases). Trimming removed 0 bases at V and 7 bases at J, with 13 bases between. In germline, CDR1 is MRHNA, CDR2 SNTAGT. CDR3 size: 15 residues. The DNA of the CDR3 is TGTGCCAGCAGTGACTCCCGCAGGGAAACTAACACCATATATTTT. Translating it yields CASSDSRRETNTIYF.

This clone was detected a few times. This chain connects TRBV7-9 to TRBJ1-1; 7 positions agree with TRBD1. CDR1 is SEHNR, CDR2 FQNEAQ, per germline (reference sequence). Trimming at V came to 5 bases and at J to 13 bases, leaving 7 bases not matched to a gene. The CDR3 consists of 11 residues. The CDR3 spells CASSDRDRGFF. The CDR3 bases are TGTGCCAGCAGCGACCGGGACAGAGGTTTCTTT.

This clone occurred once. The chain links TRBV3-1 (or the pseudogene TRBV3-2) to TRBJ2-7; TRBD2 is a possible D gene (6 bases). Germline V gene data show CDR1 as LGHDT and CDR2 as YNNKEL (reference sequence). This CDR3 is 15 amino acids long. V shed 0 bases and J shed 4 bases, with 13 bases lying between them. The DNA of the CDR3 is TGTGCCAGCAGCCAAGACCGGGGGAGATCTTACGAGCAGTACTTC. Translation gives CASSQDRGRSYEQYF.

The CDR3 spells CSVQLTQETQYF. In DNA form, the CDR3 reads TGCAGCGTTCAGCTTACACAAGAGACCCAGTACTTC. The chain uses TRBV29-1 and TRBJ2-5; D unresolved. Deletions cut 5 bases from V and 2 bases from J, with 9 bases between. Germline lookup yields CDR1 SQVTM and CDR2 ANQGSEA. This CDR3 is built from 12 residues.